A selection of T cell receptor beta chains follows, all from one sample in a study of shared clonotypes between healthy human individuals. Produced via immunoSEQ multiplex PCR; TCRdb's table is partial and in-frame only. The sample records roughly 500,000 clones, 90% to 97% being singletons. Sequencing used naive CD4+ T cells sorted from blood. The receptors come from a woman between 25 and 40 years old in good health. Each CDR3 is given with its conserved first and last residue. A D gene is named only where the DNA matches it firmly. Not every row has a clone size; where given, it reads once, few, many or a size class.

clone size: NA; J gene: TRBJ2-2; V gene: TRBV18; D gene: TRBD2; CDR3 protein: CASSPNGLAGSTGELFF; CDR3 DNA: TGTGCCAGCTCACCTAACGGACTAGCGGGTTCCACCGGGGAGCTGTTTTTT
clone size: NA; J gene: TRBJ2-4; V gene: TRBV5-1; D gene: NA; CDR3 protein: CASSPQGKAKNIQYF; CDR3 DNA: TGCGCCAGCAGCCCACAGGGAAAGGCCAAAAACATTCAGTACTTC
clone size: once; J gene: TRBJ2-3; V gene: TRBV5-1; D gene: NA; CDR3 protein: CASSDPAGPPTDTQYF; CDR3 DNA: TGCGCCAGCAGCGACCCGGCCGGGCCCCCCACAGATACGCAGTATTTT
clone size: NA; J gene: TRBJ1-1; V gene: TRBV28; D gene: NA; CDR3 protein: CASSLSAGKDTEAFF; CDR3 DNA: TGTGCCAGCAGTTTATCGGCAGGGAAGGACACTGAAGCTTTCTTT
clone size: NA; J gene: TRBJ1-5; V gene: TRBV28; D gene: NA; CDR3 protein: CATSHANQPQHF; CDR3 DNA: TGTGCCACATCCCACGCCAATCAGCCCCAGCATTTT
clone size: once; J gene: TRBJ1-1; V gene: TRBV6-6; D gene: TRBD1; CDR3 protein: CASRWDRENTEAFF; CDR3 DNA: TGTGCCAGCAGGTGGGACAGGGAGAACACTGAAGCTTTCTTT
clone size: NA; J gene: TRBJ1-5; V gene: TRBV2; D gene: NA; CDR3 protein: CASARGQGDQPQHF; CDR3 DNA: TGTGCCAGCGCCCGGGGGCAGGGAGATCAGCCCCAGCATTTT
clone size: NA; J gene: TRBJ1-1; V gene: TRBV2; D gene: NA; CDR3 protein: CASSERSGMNTEAFF; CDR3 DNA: TGTGCCAGCAGTGAAAGGTCAGGGATGAACACTGAAGCTTTCTTT
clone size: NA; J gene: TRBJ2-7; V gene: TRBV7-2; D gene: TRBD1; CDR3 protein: CASSKQTGTAYEQYF; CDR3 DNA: TGTGCCAGCAGCAAACAGACAGGGACGGCCTACGAGCAGTACTTC
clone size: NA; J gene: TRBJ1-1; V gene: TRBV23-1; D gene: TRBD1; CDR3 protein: CASSQTTDDRGNAFF; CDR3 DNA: TGCGCCAGCAGTCAAACGACCGATGACAGGGGAAATGCTTTCTTT
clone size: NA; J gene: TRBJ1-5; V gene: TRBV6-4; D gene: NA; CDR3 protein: CASSDRMTDSNQPQHF; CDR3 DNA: TGTGCCAGCAGTGACCGTATGACAGATAGCAATCAGCCCCAGCATTTT
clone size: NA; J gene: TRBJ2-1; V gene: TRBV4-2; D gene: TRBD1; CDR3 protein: CASSQLLGQGLHNEQFF; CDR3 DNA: TGTGCCAGCAGCCAACTCCTAGGACAGGGCCTACACAATGAGCAGTTCTTC
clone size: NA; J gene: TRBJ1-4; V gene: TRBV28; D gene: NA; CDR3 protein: CASSTGGNANEKLFF; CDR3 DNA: TGTGCCAGCAGTACCGGGGGTAATGCTAATGAAAAACTGTTTTTT
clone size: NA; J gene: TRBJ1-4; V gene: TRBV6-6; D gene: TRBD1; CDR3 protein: CASSYPGQGYEKLFF; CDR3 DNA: TGTGCCAGCAGTTACCCGGGACAGGGATATGAAAAACTGTTTTTT
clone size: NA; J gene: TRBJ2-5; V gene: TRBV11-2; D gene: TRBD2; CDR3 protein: CASSLYYALAVQETQYF; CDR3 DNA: TGTGCCAGCAGCTTATATTATGCACTAGCGGTCCAAGAGACCCAGTACTTC
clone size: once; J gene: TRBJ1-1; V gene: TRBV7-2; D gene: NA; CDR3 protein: CASSLAVEAFF; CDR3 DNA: TGTGCCAGCAGCTTAGCAGTTGAAGCTTTCTTT
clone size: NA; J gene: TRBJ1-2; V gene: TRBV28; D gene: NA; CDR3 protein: CASSFPYGYTF; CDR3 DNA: TGTGCCAGCAGTTTCCCCTATGGCTACACCTTC
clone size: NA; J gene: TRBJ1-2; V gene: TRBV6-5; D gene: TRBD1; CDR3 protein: CASSYLTGGDGYTF; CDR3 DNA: TGTGCCAGCAGTTACTTAACAGGGGGGGATGGCTACACCTTC
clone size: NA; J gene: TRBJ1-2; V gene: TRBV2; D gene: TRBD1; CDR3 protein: CASSLGTVDNTF; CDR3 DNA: TGTGCCAGCAGTTTGGGGACAGTCGATAACACCTTC
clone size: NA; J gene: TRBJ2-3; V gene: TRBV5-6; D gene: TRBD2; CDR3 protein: CASSKGLAPFRDTQYF; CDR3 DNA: TGTGCCAGCAGCAAGGGACTAGCGCCCTTTAGGGATACGCAGTATTTT
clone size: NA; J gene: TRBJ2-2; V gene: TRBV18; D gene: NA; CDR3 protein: CASSPPIAANTGELFF; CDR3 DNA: TGTGCCAGCTCACCGCCCATAGCTGCGAACACCGGGGAGCTGTTTTTT
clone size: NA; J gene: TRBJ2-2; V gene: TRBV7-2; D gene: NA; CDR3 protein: CASSLGPKPVNGELFF; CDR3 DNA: TGTGCCAGCAGCTTAGGACCCAAGCCGGTAAACGGGGAGCTGTTTTTT
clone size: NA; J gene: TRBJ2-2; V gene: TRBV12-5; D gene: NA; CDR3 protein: CASGLIQGNTGELFF; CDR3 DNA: TGTGCTAGTGGCCTCATCCAGGGTAACACCGGGGAGCTGTTTTTT
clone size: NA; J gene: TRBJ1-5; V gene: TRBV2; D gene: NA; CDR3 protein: CASRNRDSNQPQHF; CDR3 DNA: TGTGCCAGCAGGAACCGGGATAGCAATCAGCCCCAGCATTTT
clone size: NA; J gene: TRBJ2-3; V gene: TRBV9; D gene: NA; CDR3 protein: CASSVAGTDTQYF; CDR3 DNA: TGTGCCAGCAGCGTAGCCGGCACAGATACGCAGTATTTT
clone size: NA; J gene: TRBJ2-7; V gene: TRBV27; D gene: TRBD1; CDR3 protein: CASSLFPGGYEQYF; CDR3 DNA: TGTGCCAGCAGTTTATTCCCAGGGGGTTACGAGCAGTACTTC